This TCR beta chain appears in the sequencing data of a study of cytomegalovirus exposure and HLA in healthy donors. The PCR had 60 Vbeta and 13 Jbeta primers. TCRdb's table, derived via immunoSEQ multiplex PCR, lists solely in-frame clones and lacks some. The sample has 80,000 to 95,000 clones; 84% are singletons. After removal of 0 bases from V and 5 bases from J, the junction contained 1 base not matched to a gene. The germline V gene has CDR1 SGDLS and CDR2 YYNGEE. The CDR3 sequence is 14 residues long. Sequenced material: PBMCs. The TCR originated in a woman younger than 30 in good health and CMV-seropositive. The gene calls are TRBV9 and TRBJ2-3, with 9 bases identical to TRBD2. In DNA form, the CDR3 reads TGTGCCAGCAGCGTAGGACTAGCGGTAGATACGCAGTATTTT. This codes for CASSVGLAVDTQYF.